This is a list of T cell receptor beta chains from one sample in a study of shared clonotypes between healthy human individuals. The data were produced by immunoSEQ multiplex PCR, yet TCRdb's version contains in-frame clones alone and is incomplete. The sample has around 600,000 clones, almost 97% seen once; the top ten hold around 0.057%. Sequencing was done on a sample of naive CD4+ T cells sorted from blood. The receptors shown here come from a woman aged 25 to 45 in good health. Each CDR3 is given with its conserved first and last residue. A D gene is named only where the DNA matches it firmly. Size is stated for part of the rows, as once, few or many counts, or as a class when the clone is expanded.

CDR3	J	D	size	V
CASSISVTGTDNSPLHF	TRBJ1-6	TRBD1	.	TRBV19
CASSLAAVQYF	TRBJ2-4	.	.	TRBV5-6
CASSTGQGPATNEKLFF	TRBJ1-4	TRBD1	.	TRBV19
CASSGIWADTQYF	TRBJ2-3	.	once	TRBV7-3
CASSPIQESLAGGYEQFF	TRBJ2-1	TRBD2	once	TRBV4-2
CASSAYNTEAFF	TRBJ1-1	.	.	TRBV11-3
CASSPTSGILETQYF	TRBJ2-5	TRBD2	once	TRBV28
CAWTPGGFHTEAFF	TRBJ1-1	.	.	TRBV30
CASSQEWTGNEKLFF	TRBJ1-4	TRBD1	.	TRBV7-2
CASSEALTPGYEQFF	TRBJ2-1	.	.	TRBV6-1
CASTFGGTRQETQYF	TRBJ2-5	.	.	TRBV28
CASSLGTPQPQHF	TRBJ1-5	.	.	TRBV28
CASSIDGLAGAGELFF	TRBJ2-2	TRBD2	.	TRBV19
CASSLEGTGTSVYGYTF	TRBJ1-2	TRBD1	.	TRBV7-9
CASSRGLAGVQGEQFF	TRBJ2-1	TRBD2	.	TRBV2
CASSIGTGLTGELFF	TRBJ2-2	TRBD1	.	TRBV19
CASSLQGTYEQYF	TRBJ2-7	.	.	TRBV11-1
CASSMPGGPSQDTQYF	TRBJ2-3	TRBD2	.	TRBV19
CAKNPKGSDTQYF	TRBJ2-3	.	.	TRBV5-6
CASSTGQEGTEAFF	TRBJ1-1	TRBD1	.	TRBV27
CASSSEGKLTFGYTF	TRBJ1-2	.	.	TRBV11-3
CASSKYNRGSGNTIYF	TRBJ1-3	TRBD1	.	TRBV5-6
CASSKTSLSTDTQYF	TRBJ2-3	TRBD2	.	TRBV7-3
CASSLAGTSGYTDTQYF	TRBJ2-3	TRBD2	.	TRBV28
CASTEGYEQYF	TRBJ2-7	.	.	TRBV5-1
CAWSIVGTGLPVNEKLFF	TRBJ1-4	TRBD1	.	TRBV30
CASSSGPGGTGELFF	TRBJ2-2	.	once	TRBV7-6
CASSSSGLAVITGEQYF	TRBJ2-7	TRBD2	.	TRBV18
CASSPEGSGSGNEQFF	TRBJ2-1	TRBD2	.	TRBV5-1
CASSETRKSTDTQYF	TRBJ2-3	.	.	TRBV28
CASSPQGQETQYF	TRBJ2-5	.	.	TRBV27
CASSYSGTALYGYTF	TRBJ1-2	TRBD1	.	TRBV6-5
CASSPRLAEGTDTQYF	TRBJ2-3	TRBD2	.	TRBV9
CASRPPVGGAPSSYEQYF	TRBJ2-7	.	.	TRBV28
CASRLGQYNEQFF	TRBJ2-1	TRBD1	.	TRBV2
CASSLTGGGDEQYF	.	.	once	TRBV28
CAIRDREGTEAFF	TRBJ1-1	TRBD1	.	TRBV10-3
CASSTKTGGGYEQYF	TRBJ2-7	TRBD1	.	TRBV19
CASSWGGFRALPEAFF	TRBJ1-1	.	.	TRBV5-4
CASSMGARRARLEQYF	TRBJ2-7	.	.	TRBV28
CAWRSGSSYEQYF	TRBJ2-7	TRBD2	.	TRBV30
CASSQRDSLTYEQYF	TRBJ2-7	.	.	TRBV4-1
CASSLVGQGILGELFF	TRBJ2-2	TRBD1	once	TRBV11-2
CASSLMGGTGAFSEQFF	TRBJ2-1	TRBD1	.	TRBV11-2
CASSPGPTYEQYF	TRBJ2-7	.	.	TRBV18
CSAEEGMNTEAFF	TRBJ1-1	.	.	TRBV29-1
CASSLLAGPTDTQYF	TRBJ2-3	TRBD2	.	TRBV5-6
CASSPWTGGAHEQYF	.	TRBD1	.	TRBV28
CASRKIDSGNTIYF	TRBJ1-3	.	.	TRBV6-6
CASSEFRVNQPQHF	TRBJ1-5	.	.	TRBV2